The following is a TCR beta chain sequence with its context. What it binds is unknown. The data derive from a study of lymphopenia after photon versus proton radiotherapy. Notes on the study in general: Oligoclonal CD8+ Temra expansion after nadir drove photon patients' diversity drop. Survival link was tested only in deceased patients; proton benefit remains a possibility.

Only in-frame clones appear in the TCRdb table, and some are missing; sequencing was by immunoSEQ multiplex PCR. The sample lists some 44,000 clones, around 81% occurring once. In germline, CDR1 is SEHNR, CDR2 FQNEAQ (reference sequence). The ends were cut back, 5 bases at V and 3 bases at J, with 10 bases in the middle. The CDR3 covers 14 residues. The source of this sequence is a woman in her 70s with pancreatic cancer. V and J are TRBV7-9 and TRBJ2-2; the D gene is possibly TRBD1 (5 bases). The sample in question was peripheral blood, obtained from a patient treated with proton-based radiotherapy. For the CDR3, the DNA is TGTGCCAGCAGCCCCGACAGATACACCGGGGAGCTGTTTTTT. Its translation: CASSPDRYTGELFF. Full variable domain (missing parts from reference TRBV7-9 and TRBJ2-2): DTGVSQNPRHKITKRGQNVTFRCDPISEHNRLYWYRQTLGQGPEFLTYFQNEAQLEKSRLLSDRFSAERPKGSFSTLEIQRTEQGDSAMYLCASSPDRYTGELFFGEGSRLTVL.